Listed here is a single T cell receptor (beta chain). The CDR3 length is 11 residues. Germline V lookup: CDR1 SQVTM, CDR2 ANQGSEA. This sample stems from a study of T cells expressing NK-cell markers. One entry per CDR3 protein, without DNA, is what TCRdb gives after re-calling the 5' RACE reads. The sample table includes fewer than 400,000 distinct CDR3 sequences. The chain joins TRBV29-1 to TRBJ2-1; TCRdb's assignment of TRBD1 cannot be checked, as there is no DNA. The TCR comes from a woman between 45 and 60 years old in good health. Sequencing was performed on blood T cells: a sorted CD56 or NKG2C T cell subset, CD4+ or CD8+ T cells, or bulk PBMC T cells (not recorded which). The CDR3 loop is CSVGWGHEQFF.